The clone carrying this T cell receptor (beta chain) has more than one count but fewer than ten. Authors' data handling: The assay estimated nucleated cells by amplifying reference gene primers. Data came from immunoSEQ multiplex PCR; TCRdb stores just in-frame clones and leaves some out. From that table come the V and J calls and clone size; the DNA was used to work out D and trimming. This table has 150,000 or so clones, around 84% appearing once. These data originate in a study of blood T cell repertoires in COVID-19. Study-wide context: Samples came from the United States, Italy and Spain, spanning acute and convalescent COVID-19. PBMCs, B-cell-depleted T cells, or T cells were the source of the cDNA or gDNA that made up the material.

CDR1 and CDR2 (germline): SGDLS, YYNGEE. The CDR3 is 16 residues long. Trimming left V 4 bases short and J 0 bases short, with 17 bases between. The sequence came from a woman aged 50 to 65 in a cohort sampled during active or convalescent COVID-19. What was sequenced was peripheral blood. The chain combines TRBV9 with TRBJ2-7; tentatively, D is TRBD1 (6 bases). CDR3 residues: CASSRLEWGPSYEQYF. CDR3 coding DNA: TGTGCCAGCAGCCGCCTGGAGTGGGGGCCCTCCTACGAGCAGTACTTC. Using reference TRBV9 and TRBJ2-7 for the parts outside the CDR3, the full variable domain is DSGVTQTPKHLITATGQRVTLRCSPRSGDLSVYWYQQSLDQGLQFLIQYYNGEERAKGNILERFSAQQFPDLHSELNLSSLELGDSALYFCASSRLEWGPSYEQYFGPGTRLTVT.